This TCR beta chain was sequenced in a study of spatial heterogeneity in lung cancer. TCRdb re-analysed the 5' RACE reads in MiXCR, keeping a single row per CDR3 protein. The sample shows 13,000 or so distinct CDR3 sequences, around 3.1% of them seen only once. Study conclusions and caveats: In tumors, expanded intratumoral alpha and beta TCR counts tracked mutation counts.

V gave up 7 bases and J gave up 6 bases; unmatched junction bases: 13. Germline-derived CDR1 and CDR2 are MDHEN and SYDVKM. The CDR3 sequence is 16 residues long. This clonotype was seen many times. Its specificity is not known. The time point denotes: sample taken at primary tumor resection. The chain has TRBV28 and TRBJ2-1, with 9 positions matching TRBD2. The sample here was lung tumor tissue, taken at surgery. The receptor was derived from a male donor with early-stage non-small cell lung cancer. The CDR3 region has the DNA TGTGCCAGCACCCCGAGGCTAGCGGGGTGGACCAATGAGCAGTTCTTC. Translated: CASTPRLAGWTNEQFF. The full variable domain, with the rest looked up from reference TRBV28 and TRBJ2-1, is DVKVTQSSRYLVKRTGEKVFLECVQDMDHENMFWYRQDPGLGLRLIYFSYDVKMKEKGDIPEGYSVSREKKERFSLILESASTNQTSMYLCASTPRLAGWTNEQFFGPGTRLTVL.